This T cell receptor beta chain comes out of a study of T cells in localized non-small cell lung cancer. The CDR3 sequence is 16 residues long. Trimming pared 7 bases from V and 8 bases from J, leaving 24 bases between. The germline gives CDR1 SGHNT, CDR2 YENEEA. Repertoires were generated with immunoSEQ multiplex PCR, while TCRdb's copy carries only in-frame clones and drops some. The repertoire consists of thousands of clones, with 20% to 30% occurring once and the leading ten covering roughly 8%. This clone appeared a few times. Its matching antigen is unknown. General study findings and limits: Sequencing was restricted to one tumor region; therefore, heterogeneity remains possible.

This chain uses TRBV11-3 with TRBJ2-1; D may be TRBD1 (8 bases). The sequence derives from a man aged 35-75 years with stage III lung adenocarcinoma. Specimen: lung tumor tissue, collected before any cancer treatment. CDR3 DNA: TGTGCCAGCACCTCTAGCGGAGACAGGGGTTCATATGAGCAGTTCTTC. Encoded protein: CASTSSGDRGSYEQFF.